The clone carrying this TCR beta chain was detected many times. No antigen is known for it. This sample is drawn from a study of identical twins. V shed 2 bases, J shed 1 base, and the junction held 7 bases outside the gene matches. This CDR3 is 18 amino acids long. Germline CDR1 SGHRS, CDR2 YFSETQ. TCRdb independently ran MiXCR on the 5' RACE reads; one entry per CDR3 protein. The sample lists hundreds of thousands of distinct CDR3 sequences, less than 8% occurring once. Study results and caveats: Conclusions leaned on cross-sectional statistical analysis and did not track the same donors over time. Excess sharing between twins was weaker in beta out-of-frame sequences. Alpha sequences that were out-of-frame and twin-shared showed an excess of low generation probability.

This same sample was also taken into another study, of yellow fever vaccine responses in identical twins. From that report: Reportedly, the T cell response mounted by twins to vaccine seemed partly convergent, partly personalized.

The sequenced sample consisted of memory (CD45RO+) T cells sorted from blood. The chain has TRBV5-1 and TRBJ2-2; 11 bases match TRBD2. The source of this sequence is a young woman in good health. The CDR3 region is CASSFGTSGRMNTGELFF. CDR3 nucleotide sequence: TGCGCCAGCAGCTTTGGTACTAGCGGGAGAATGAACACCGGGGAGCTGTTTTTT.